This T cell receptor (beta chain) was captured in a study of tumor T cells in aggressive B-cell lymphoma (dated by TCRdb to the late 2010s). The library was made by the immunoSEQ multiplex PCR assay. TCRdb holds this immuneACCESS table with in-frame rearrangements only. Some clones are missing; in checked studies, unresolved V genes explain under half, and the rest has no known cause. The sample table records about a thousand clones; around three quarters of these occur just once. The top ten clones comprise about 9% of the sample. The germline ends are 13 bases apart after V is trimmed by 4 bases and J by 5 bases. The CDR3 sequence holds 13 residues, the cysteine and phenylalanine included. Only the CDR3 portion is preserved as DNA: 39 bases, with reading frame beginning at the first base. Per the germline V gene, SGHRS is the CDR1 and YFSETQ is the CDR2. Worth noting for this clone: Its antigen remains undetermined. No base-level quality is on record; no much larger clone is a single base apart.

Material: tumor tissue. Recombination joined TRBV5-1 with TRBJ2-7, with an unclear D gene assignment. This sequence was found in an adult with diffuse large B cell lymphoma. The bases read TGCGCCAGCAGCGTAACGGGTCCTAACGAGCAGTACTTC. Its protein reads: CASSVTGPNEQYF.